The 2 T cell receptor beta chains listed next were all sequenced from one sample in a study of OX40 agonist ivuxolimab in advanced cancers. Data came from immunoSEQ multiplex PCR; TCRdb stores just in-frame clones and leaves some out. Of tens of thousands of clones in the sample, about 86% are singletons; the top ten hold more than 2.5%. The starting material was CD4+ or CD8+ T cells sorted from blood, obtained in a trial of the OX40 agonist ivuxolimab. The receptors here all came from an adult with an advanced solid tumor such as melanoma, head and neck, liver or kidney cancer.

This clone was picked up a small number of times. This chain links TRBV29-1 with TRBJ2-6, with D hard to call. This CDR3 comprises 15 residues. Trimming shortened V by 6 bases and J by 1 base, and 13 bases separated the two germline ends. The germline CDR1 and CDR2 sequences are SQVTM and ANQGSEA. The CDR3 reads CSVGVGQSGANVLTF. The CDR3 nucleotides are TGCAGCGTCGGAGTAGGGCAGTCTGGGGCCAACGTCCTGACTTTC.

CDR3 amino acids: CASSMDYGYTF. CDR3 in DNA: TGTGCCAGCAGCATGGACTATGGCTACACCTTC. The chain recombines TRBV11-2 with TRBJ1-2; D remains ambiguous. The V end was cut by 5 bases, the J end by 3 bases, with 4 bases between. CDR1 is SGHAT and CDR2 is FQNNGV in the germline V gene. The length of the CDR3 is 11 residues. Variable domain in full (rest from reference TRBV11-2 and TRBJ1-2): EAGVAQSPRYKIIEKRQSVAFWCNPISGHATLYWYQQILGQGPKLLIQFQNNGVVDDSQLPKDRFSAERLKGVDSTLKIQPAKLEDSAVYLCASSMDYGYTFGSGTRLTVV.